Each of the 18 T cell receptor beta chains below was sequenced from the same sample in a study of cytomegalovirus exposure and HLA in healthy donors. Repertoires were generated with immunoSEQ multiplex PCR, while TCRdb's copy carries only in-frame clones and drops some. The sample holds about 160,000 clones, approximately 86% seen once. Sequenced sample: PBMCs. These receptors came from a woman aged 18-29 years in good health and CMV-seronegative.

A word on this clone: The junction does not match germline at one end; this may be a read error. This chain connects TRBV27 to TRBJ2-7; no firm D call. The CDR3 contains 15 residues. Germline V gene sequence: CDR1 MNHEY, CDR2 SMNVEV (reference sequence). This chain's CDR3 is CASSLSESFNYGQYF. In DNA, the CDR3 is TGTGCCAGCAGTTTAAGTGAGAGTTTTAACTACGGGCAGTACTTC.

The count of this clone is one. The chain has TRBV7-9 and TRBJ1-1, with D tentatively TRBD1 (5 bases). CDR3 length: 16 residues. V was clipped by 1 base and J by 1 base, with 13 bases between them. Germline V gives CDR1 SEHNR, CDR2 FQNEAQ (reference sequence). The chain's CDR3 is CASSLDPGWRNTEAFF. In nucleotides, the CDR3 is TGTGCCAGCAGCTTAGACCCAGGGTGGAGGAACACTGAAGCTTTCTTT.

CDR3 DNA: TGTGCCAGCAGCTTAATACCAGTCCCATACAATGAGCAGTTCTTC. It specifies CASSLIPVPYNEQFF. V is TRBV7-8 and J is TRBJ2-1, with unresolved D. Germline CDR1 reads SGHVS; CDR2 reads FQNEAQ. There are 15 residues in the CDR3. Trimming removed 2 bases at V and 4 bases at J, with 12 bases between.

Here the CDR3 reads CASRRGEGPLYVQYF. The CDR3 region has the DNA TGCGCCAGCAGAAGAGGAGAGGGCCCGTTGTATGTTCAGTACTTC. The V gene is TRBV4-1, the J gene TRBJ2-4, with D possibly TRBD2 on 5 matching bases. This CDR3 spans 15 amino acids. Deletions cut 6 bases from V and 11 bases from J, with 23 bases between. Germline lookup yields CDR1 MGHRA and CDR2 YSYEKL.

The chain employs TRBV4-2 and TRBJ1-1; D is undetermined. The CDR3 covers 14 residues. V lost 0 bases and J lost 1, with 6 bases in between. From germline, CDR1 is LGHNA and CDR2 YNFKEQ. CDR3 sequence (DNA): TGTGCCAGCAGCCAAGATGAGAGGAACACTGAAGCTTTCTTT. The encoded protein is CASSQDERNTEAFF.

This sequence joins TRBV4-3 and TRBJ2-7; no clear D gene. The V gene lost 0 bases and the J gene lost 0 bases, with 15 bases spanning the gap. This CDR3 contains 17 residues. Germline loops: CDR1 LGHNA, CDR2 YSLEER. The CDR3 DNA follows: TGCGCCAGCAGCCAAGAAAACGACGACATCCACTCCTACGAGCAGTACTTC. Translation: CASSQENDDIHSYEQYF.

This chain connects TRBV27 to TRBJ2-3, with 10 bases aligning to TRBD1. In germline, CDR1 is MNHEY, CDR2 SMNVEV (reference sequence). Germline trimming cut 5 bases from V and 5 bases from J; bases unmatched to any gene: 7. This CDR3 region has 15 residues. The DNA of the CDR3 is TGTGCCAGCAGTACCCGGACAGGGGGAGTAGATACGCAGTATTTT. This translates into CASSTRTGGVDTQYF.

The chain carries TRBV7-2 and TRBJ2-3, with 7 bases matching TRBD2. The V segment lost 4 bases and the J segment 2 bases; nucleotides outside the gene matches: 12. This CDR3 comprises 17 residues. The V gene's germline CDR1 is SGHTA and CDR2 FQGNSA. CDR3 nucleotide sequence: TGTGCCAGCAGCTCCCTCGGAGCGGGACCGTACACAGATACGCAGTATTTT. Protein sequence: CASSSLGAGPYTDTQYF.

The chain recombines TRBV25-1 with TRBJ2-7; TRBD2 matches 7 bases. The CDR3 runs 13 residues. Germline V CDR1 and CDR2: MGHDK, SYGVNS. Losses at the gene ends were 6 bases for V and 0 bases for J; bases not matched to a gene: 2. DNA of the CDR3: TGTGCCAGCAGGGGGGGGAGCTCCTACGAGCAGTACTTC. It codes for CASRGGSSYEQYF.

This rearrangement joins TRBV19 to TRBJ1-3; D remains ambiguous. V shed 0 bases and J shed 0 bases, with 12 bases lying between them. This CDR3 region has 17 residues. Looked up from germline, CDR1 is LNHDA and CDR2 is SQIVND (reference sequence). The CDR3 DNA is TGTGCCAGTAGTATAGATCTGAGGCGGTTCTCTGGAAACACCATATATTTT. As protein: CASSIDLRRFSGNTIYF.

This clone was counted a single time. The CDR3 DNA sequence: TGTGCCAGCAGCCCCCGGGTTTTTAGCAATCAGCCCCAGCATTTT. Its translation is CASSPRVFSNQPQHF. V and J are TRBV7-8 and TRBJ1-5; no clear D. From germline, CDR1 is SGHVS and CDR2 FQNEAQ. Deletions cut 5 bases from V and 0 bases from J, with 11 bases between. The CDR3 totals 15 residues.

V usage is TRBV9 and J usage is TRBJ2-3; no firm D call. The V end was cut by 2 bases, the J end by 2 bases, with 3 bases between. Looked up from germline, CDR1 is SGDLS and CDR2 is YYNGEE. CDR3 length: 12 residues. The CDR3 is CASSVSTDTQYF. Here the CDR3 DNA reads TGTGCCAGCAGCGTCTCCACAGATACGCAGTATTTT.

The rearrangement links TRBV19 to TRBJ2-7; D is possibly TRBD2 (7 bases). The CDR3 is made up of 15 amino acids. The germline V gene encodes CDR1 LNHDA and CDR2 SQIVND (reference sequence). V dropped 1 base and J dropped 4 bases, with 14 bases sitting between them. The CDR3 loop reads CASSIAPGGGYEQYF. CDR3 sequence (DNA): TGTGCCAGTAGTATAGCACCGGGGGGCGGATACGAGCAGTACTTC.

This rearrangement joins TRBV6-5 to TRBJ2-7; 8 positions agree with TRBD1. Germline trimming cut 2 bases from V and 6 bases from J; bases unmatched to any gene: 9. The CDR3 loop spans 15 amino acids. Germline V CDR1 and CDR2: MNHEY, SVGAGI. The CDR3 bases are TGTGCCAGCAGTTACGTAGGAACAGGGGGAAGCGAGCAGTACTTC. Translating gives CASSYVGTGGSEQYF.

J is TRBJ2-2 and V is TRBV4-3, with D perhaps matching TRBD2 (7 bases). Germline CDR1 LGHNA, CDR2 YSLEER. The CDR3 has 18 amino acids. Deletions cut 5 bases from V and 4 bases from J, with 23 bases between. The CDR3 DNA sequence: TGCGCCAGCAGCGAGAATTCCCGGGGGGCTTTCAGCACCGGGGAGCTGTTTTTT. Translated, it gives CASSENSRGAFSTGELFF.

This sequence joins TRBV5-4 and TRBJ1-1, with D possibly TRBD1 on 5 matching bases. The V end was cut by 6 bases, the J end by 1 base, with 22 bases between. Germline CDR1 is SGHNT and CDR2 is YYREEE (reference sequence). The CDR3 spans 17 residues. The CDR3 is CASTPRQGGGENTEAFF. In nucleotides, the CDR3 is TGTGCCAGCACCCCGCGGCAGGGTGGTGGTGAGAACACTGAAGCTTTCTTT.

In this sample, this clone turned up once. The CDR3: CASEGASGNTIYF. DNA of the CDR3: TGTGCCAGTGAGGGGGCGTCTGGAAACACCATATATTTT. V is TRBV2 and J is TRBJ1-3; 7 nucleotides line up with TRBD1. The CDR3 sequence is 13 residues long. With V trimmed by 9 bases and J by 1 base, 3 bases remained unmatched. Germline-derived CDR1 and CDR2 are SNHLY and FYNNEI.

The chain joins TRBV7-2 to TRBJ2-5; no reliable D call. Germline-derived CDR1 and CDR2 are SGHTA and FQGNSA. The CDR3 has 15 amino acids. Trimming stripped 4 bases from V and 0 bases from J, with 12 bases between. The DNA of the CDR3 is TGTGCCAGCAGCTCCCTGATCGCGTACCAAGAGACCCAGTACTTC. This encodes CASSSLIAYQETQYF.